A single sample is the source of the 30 T cell receptor beta chains below, sequenced in a study of blood T cell repertoires in COVID-19. Sequenced by immunoSEQ multiplex PCR; TCRdb stores in-frame clones only, minus some. The sample yields about 280,000 clones, 80% to 90% seen once. Input material: peripheral blood. These receptors all stem from a woman in her 30s with active or convalescent COVID-19.

This chain joins TRBV28 and TRBJ2-7; D is possibly TRBD2 (6 bases). Germline assignment: CDR1 MDHEN and CDR2 SYDVKM. V was cut by 7 bases and J by 2 bases, with 18 bases left in between. The CDR3 is made up of 15 amino acids. CDR3 bases: TGTGCCAGCACCCTTCAGGGTCGGGAGCCCTACGAGCAGTACTTC. Amino acid sequence: CASTLQGREPYEQYF.

The gene calls are TRBV9 and TRBJ2-3, with 13 bases fitting TRBD2. Germline V CDR1 and CDR2: SGDLS, YYNGEE. J was trimmed by 7 bases and V by 4 bases; bases with no gene match: 6. This CDR3 is 15 amino acids long. The CDR3 is CASSLRTSGSHTQYF. DNA for the CDR3: TGTGCCAGCAGCCTACGGACTAGCGGGAGTCATACGCAGTATTTT.

This clone was picked up a small number of times. The chain is built from TRBV27 and TRBJ1-3, with TRBD1 matching 11 bases. This CDR3 is built from 18 residues. Germline CDR1 MNHEY, CDR2 SMNVEV (reference sequence). V gave up 9 bases and J gave up 1 base; unmatched junction bases: 14. DNA of the CDR3: TGTGCCAGATACAATAAGGACAGGGGGCATTCATCTGGAAACACCATATATTTT. This codes for CARYNKDRGHSSGNTIYF.

CDR3 protein: CASSPRTASYTF. CDR3 in DNA: TGTGCCAGCAGCCCCCGGACAGCAAGCTACACCTTC. V and J are TRBV7-9 and TRBJ1-2, with D maybe TRBD1 (6 bases). This CDR3 has 12 amino acids. Germline V lookup: CDR1 SEHNR, CDR2 FQNEAQ (reference sequence). The V and J ends lost 5 bases and 9 bases respectively, with 13 bases between them.

The chain carries TRBV5-1 and TRBJ2-1; D ambiguous. Trimming took 0 bases from V and 6 from J, leaving 10 bases between them. The CDR3 has 14 residues. Germline loops: CDR1 SGHRS, CDR2 YFSETQ. The CDR3: CASSLGQESNEQFF. CDR3 DNA sequence: TGCGCCAGCAGCTTGGGACAAGAGAGCAATGAGCAGTTCTTC.

The chain has TRBV27 and TRBJ2-3; 9 bases align to TRBD2. The CDR3 contains 18 residues. Germline-derived CDR1 and CDR2 are MNHEY and SMNVEV (reference sequence). V dropped 4 bases and J dropped 5; count of bases not matched to a gene: 16. The CDR3, as DNA: TGTGCCAGCAGTTCCCTCCTCGGGGCGGGGGGGCGGAGAGATACGCAGTATTTT. Translated, it gives CASSSLLGAGGRRDTQYF.

The genes are TRBV10-3 and TRBJ2-7, with TRBD1 identical over 9 bases. V lost 10 bases to trimming and J lost 3 bases; unmatched junction nucleotides: 7. CDR3 size: 13 residues. The germline gives CDR1 ENHRY, CDR2 SYGVKD. The CDR3 reads CATAGTGIYEQYF. In DNA, the CDR3 is TGTGCCACCGCAGGGACAGGGATCTACGAGCAGTACTTC.

On this clone itself: Other DNA sequences from this sample encode an identical CDR3 as well. The rearrangement uses TRBV12-3 or TRBV12-4 and TRBJ1-5; the D gene is possibly TRBD1 (5 bases). The germline V and J ends were trimmed by 6 bases and 5 bases, with 11 bases remaining between them. The CDR3 runs to 13 residues. CDR3 nucleotides: TGTGCCAGCAGAGGGACTGGGGATCAGCCCCAGCATTTT. Translated: CASRGTGDQPQHF.

In DNA, the CDR3 is TGTGCCAGCAGTTTTGGGGACAGTTATGGCTACACCTTC. Residues: CASSFGDSYGYTF. The chain recombines TRBV12-3 or TRBV12-4 with TRBJ1-2, with 7 bases matching TRBD1. J gave up 5 bases and V 3 bases, and 3 bases lay outside the gene matches. The CDR3 runs 13 residues.

The rearrangement joins TRBV5-8 to TRBJ1-2, with 8 bases lining up with TRBD1. Germline V gene sequence: CDR1 SGHTS, CDR2 YDEGEE. The trim removed 2 bases at V and 4 bases at J, leaving 7 bases unmatched. The CDR3 consists of 15 residues. As DNA, the CDR3 is TGTGCCAGCAGCTTTCGGACAGGGCAACTCTATGGCTACACCTTC. It translates to CASSFRTGQLYGYTF.

This sequence joins TRBV28 and TRBJ1-2; 8 bases are shared with TRBD1. The CDR3 is 15 amino acids. Germline CDR1 reads MDHEN; CDR2 reads SYDVKM. V gave up 7 bases and J gave up 6 bases; unmatched junction bases: 13. CDR3: CASNSKGTGANGYTF. In DNA, the CDR3 is TGTGCCAGCAACTCGAAAGGGACAGGTGCGAATGGCTACACCTTC.

The chain couples TRBV27 to TRBJ1-2; D gene unclear. Germline CDR1 reads MNHEY; CDR2 reads SMNVEV (reference sequence). V lost 6 bases and J 6 bases, leaving 23 bases between the germline ends. This CDR3 region has 16 residues. CDR3 region: CASRRPGSSLGHGYTF. Written as DNA, the CDR3 is TGTGCCAGCAGGAGACCGGGATCCTCCTTAGGGCATGGCTACACCTTC.

The gene calls are TRBV6-4 and TRBJ1-1; TRBD1 is a possible D gene (5 bases). Trimming took 7 bases from V and 0 from J, leaving 15 bases between them. The CDR3 is 15 residues long. CDR1 is MRHNA, CDR2 SNTAGT, per germline. DNA for the CDR3: TGTGCCAGCAAAACCGAAGACAGTTTGAACACTGAAGCTTTCTTT. Its translation: CASKTEDSLNTEAFF.

The chain joins TRBV5-4 to TRBJ2-5, with 10 bases matching TRBD2. The V gene end was trimmed by 4 bases and the J gene end by 5 bases; junction bases not matched to a gene: 17. CDR3 length: 18 residues. The germline V gene has CDR1 SGHNT and CDR2 YYREEE (reference sequence). CDR3 in amino acids: CASSNRRLAGGPPETQYF. As DNA, the CDR3 is TGTGCCAGCAGCAACCGGAGGTTAGCGGGGGGCCCTCCGGAGACCCAGTACTTC.

For the CDR3, the DNA is TGTGCCAGTGGACCGGGACAGGGGCGTTTAACTGAAGCTTTCTTT. Translating it yields CASGPGQGRLTEAFF. The chain employs TRBV7-2 and TRBJ1-1; TRBD1 aligns across 10 bases. V was pared by 9 bases and J by 5 bases, with 12 bases of the junction left unmatched. The V gene's germline CDR1 is SGHTA and CDR2 FQGNSA. The CDR3 totals 15 residues.

This clone was detected once. The rearrangement uses TRBV7-3 and TRBJ1-2; possible D gene TRBD1, 6 bases. The CDR3 length is 13 residues. Trimming left V 3 bases short and J 4 bases short, with 9 bases between. CDR1 is SGHTA and CDR2 is FQGTGA in the germline V gene. CDR3 in amino acids: CASSLGAGYGYTF. The CDR3 DNA follows: TGTGCCAGCAGCTTGGGGGCCGGCTATGGCTACACCTTC.

This clone appeared once. The V and J genes are TRBV2 and TRBJ2-2, with no clear D. Trimming left V 4 bases short and J 6 bases short, with 12 bases between. This CDR3 has 14 residues. The germline CDR1 and CDR2 sequences are SNHLY and FYNNEI. CDR3 nucleotide sequence: TGTGCCAGCAGTGGGTCTGTCTTAGCCGGGGAGCTGTTTTTT. Translated: CASSGSVLAGELFF.

The rearrangement uses TRBV2 and TRBJ2-5; D is unclear. Trimming took off 3 bases at V and 7 bases at J, with 12 bases between the two ends. The CDR3 spans 13 residues. Germline-derived CDR1 and CDR2 are SNHLY and FYNNEI. CDR3 sequence: CASSESRSVTQYF. The CDR3 nucleotides read TGTGCCAGCAGTGAGAGCAGAAGCGTGACCCAGTACTTC.

The rearrangement uses TRBV30 and TRBJ2-5, with 8 bases identical to TRBD2. V lost 0 bases and J lost 5; bases outside the gene matches: 8. This CDR3 is 15 amino acids long. Germline lookup yields CDR1 GTSNPN and CDR2 SVGIG (reference sequence). The CDR3 loop is CAWSVKLAGTETQYF. In DNA, the CDR3 is TGTGCCTGGAGTGTAAAGTTAGCGGGGACGGAGACCCAGTACTTC.

This clone has a handful of counts. The CDR3 nucleotides are TGTGCCAGCAGTCGAGGGGGCCTTAACTATGGCTACACCTTC. As protein: CASSRGGLNYGYTF. This rearrangement joins TRBV27 to TRBJ1-2, with TRBD1 matching 7 bases. CDR1 and CDR2 from the germline V gene are MNHEY and SMNVEV (reference sequence). The CDR3 is 14 amino acids. J lost 1 base, V lost 5 bases, and 4 bases had no gene match.

The chain uses TRBV30 and TRBJ1-5; 7 nucleotides line up with TRBD1. The CDR3 spans 16 residues. The junction had 12 bases not matched to a gene; V was cut back by 7 bases and J by 0 bases. Per the germline V gene, CDR1 is GTSNPN and CDR2 is SVGIG (reference sequence). The CDR3 spells CAFSSQGKNSNQPQHF. In DNA, the CDR3 is TGTGCCTTTTCATCACAGGGGAAGAATAGCAATCAGCCCCAGCATTTT.

Only one count was recorded for this clone. The rearrangement joins TRBV6-2 or TRBV6-3 to TRBJ2-3, with 8 bases identical to TRBD2. Germline values: CDR1 MNHEY, CDR2 SVGEGT. V dropped 2 bases and J dropped 1; count of bases not matched to a gene: 8. The CDR3 consists of 17 residues. CDR3 nucleotides: TGTGCCAGCAGTTACCGACAATTTAGCGGGGGCACAGATACGCAGTATTTT. It specifies CASSYRQFSGGTDTQYF.

V and J are TRBV20-1 and TRBJ2-3; no definite D call. Per germline, CDR1 DFQATT and CDR2 SNEGSKA (reference sequence). With 5 bases removed from V and 6 bases from J, the gap between germline ends came to 9 bases. The CDR3 has 11 amino acids. The CDR3, as DNA: TGCAGTGCTCACCGGGTGGATACGCAGTATTTT. The encoded protein is CSAHRVDTQYF.

The V and J genes are TRBV18 and TRBJ1-2; D gene uncertain. The CDR3 has 13 amino acids. V gave up 2 bases and J gave up 1 base, with 5 bases separating them. Germline CDR1 and CDR2: KGHSH and LQKENI. CDR3 DNA: TGTGCCAGCTCACCATCGAGTAACTATGGCTACACCTTC. Translating gives CASSPSSNYGYTF.

The chain couples TRBV27 to TRBJ2-2; D unresolved. The CDR3 consists of 12 residues. Germline V gene sequence: CDR1 MNHEY, CDR2 SMNVEV (reference sequence). V lost 5 bases and J 6 bases, leaving 7 bases between the germline ends. CDR3 bases: TGTGCCAGCAGTCCACCAGCCGGGGAGCTGTTTTTT. Translated: CASSPPAGELFF.

The chain links TRBV18 to TRBJ2-2; the D is unclear. V dropped 1 base and J dropped 1 base, with 4 bases sitting between them. This CDR3 spans 14 amino acids. Per the germline V gene, CDR1 is KGHSH and CDR2 is LQKENI. DNA for the CDR3: TGTGCCAGCTCACCACGAGTGAACACCGGGGAGCTGTTTTTT. It yields the protein CASSPRVNTGELFF.

This clone turned up a few times. The chain recombines TRBV6-2 or TRBV6-3 with TRBJ1-5, with 10 bases matching TRBD1. The CDR3 consists of 15 residues. Germline V CDR1 and CDR2: MNHEY, SVGEGT. With 4 bases clipped from V and 5 bases from J, the junction kept 5 bases outside the gene matches. CDR3 sequence reads: CASSSDRGPYQPQHF. The DNA for the CDR3 is TGTGCCAGCAGTTCCGACAGGGGGCCTTATCAGCCCCAGCATTTT.

The CDR3 bases are TGTGCCAGCAGCTGGGGGGGAGTTGGATCCTATAATTCACCCCTCCACTTT. Translating it yields CASSWGGVGSYNSPLHF. V gene TRBV7-9 combines with J gene TRBJ1-6; possibly TRBD1 for D (5 bases). Trimming removed 4 bases at V and 1 base at J, with 14 bases between. The CDR3 extends over 17 amino acids. Germline V gives CDR1 SEHNR, CDR2 FQNEAQ (reference sequence). The variable domain in full, with the rest retrieved from reference TRBV7-9 and TRBJ1-6, is DTGVSQNPRHKITKRGQNVTFRCDPISEHNRLYWYRQTLGQGPEFLTYFQNEAQLEKSRLLSDRFSAERPKGSFSTLEIQRTEQGDSAMYLCASSWGGVGSYNSPLHFGNGTRLTVT.

Written as DNA, the CDR3 is TGTGCCAGCAGCGGACAAGCCTACGAGCAGTACTTC. This sequence encodes CASSGQAYEQYF. The chain employs TRBV2 and TRBJ2-7; a weak D match, TRBD1 (5 bases). CDR1 is SNHLY and CDR2 is FYNNEI in the germline V gene. V dropped 6 bases and J dropped 2 bases, with 8 bases sitting between them. CDR3 length equals 12 residues. Drawing the rest from reference TRBV2 and TRBJ2-7, the complete variable domain is EPEVTQTPSHQVTQMGQEVILRCVPISNHLYFYWYRQILGQKVEFLVSFYNNEISEKSEIFDDQFSVERPDGSNFTLKIRSTKLEDSAMYFCASSGQAYEQYFGPGTRLTVT.

V usage is TRBV7-2 and J usage is TRBJ1-2; TRBD1 is a possible D gene (5 bases). The CDR3 has 15 amino acids. The germline V gene has CDR1 SGHTA and CDR2 FQGNSA. Trimming shortened V by 5 bases and J by 4 bases, and 17 bases separated the two germline ends. CDR3 nucleotide sequence: TGTGCCAGCAGCCCTCGGGCAGGGCGCGGCTATGGCTACACCTTC. Translated: CASSPRAGRGYGYTF.